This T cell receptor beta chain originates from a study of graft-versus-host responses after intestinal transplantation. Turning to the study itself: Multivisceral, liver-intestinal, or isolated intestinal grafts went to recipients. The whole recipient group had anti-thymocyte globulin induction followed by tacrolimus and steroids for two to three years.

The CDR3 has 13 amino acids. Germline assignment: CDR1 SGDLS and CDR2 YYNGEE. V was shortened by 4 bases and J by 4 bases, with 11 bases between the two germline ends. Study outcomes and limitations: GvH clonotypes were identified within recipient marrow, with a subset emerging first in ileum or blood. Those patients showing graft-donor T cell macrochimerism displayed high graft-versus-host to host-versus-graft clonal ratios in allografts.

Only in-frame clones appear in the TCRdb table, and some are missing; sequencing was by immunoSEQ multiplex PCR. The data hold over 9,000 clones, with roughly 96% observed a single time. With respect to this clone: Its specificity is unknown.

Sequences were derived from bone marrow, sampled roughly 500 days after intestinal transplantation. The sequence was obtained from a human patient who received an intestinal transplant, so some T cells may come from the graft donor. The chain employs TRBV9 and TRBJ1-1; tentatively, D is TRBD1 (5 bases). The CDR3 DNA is TGTGCCAGCAGCTCGGGACCGCGCACTGAAGCTTTCTTT. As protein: CASSSGPRTEAFF.